A selection of T cell receptor beta chains follows, all from one sample in a study of T cell changes during pregnancy in multiple sclerosis. Here immunoSEQ multiplex PCR was the method, and the copy in TCRdb shows in-frame clones only, minus some. The table includes 75,000 to 80,000 clones, around 91% detected once. The sequences come from peripheral blood, collected before pregnancy. The receptors come from a female donor with multiple sclerosis, enrolled in a pregnancy study. Each CDR3 is given with its conserved first and last residue. A D gene is named only where the DNA matches it firmly. Expanded clones get a size class; other rows say once, few or many, or leave the size out.

clone size | J gene | D gene | V gene | CDR3 DNA | CDR3 protein
NA | TRBJ1-1 | NA | TRBV5-6 | TGTGCCAGCAGCTTCGGACAGAAAGCTGAAGCTTTCTTT | CASSFGQKAEAFF
NA | TRBJ2-1 | NA | TRBV7-2 | TGTGCCAGCAGCCCGGGTCGGGACACTCAGTTCTTC | CASSPGRDTQFF
NA | TRBJ1-1 | NA | TRBV6-5 | TGTGCCAGCAGTCCCGGACATCTTAACACTGAAGCTTTCTTT | CASSPGHLNTEAFF
few | TRBJ2-7 | NA | TRBV28 | TGTGCTACAGCACTCCCTTTGGACGAGCAGTACTTC | CATALPLDEQYF
NA | TRBJ2-5 | NA | TRBV4-1 | TGCGCCAGCAGCCAAGCCCAGGGGATGAGAGAGACCCAGTACTTC | CASSQAQGMRETQYF
NA | TRBJ1-4 | NA | TRBV10-2 | TGCGCCAGTGGGGGGGGGCTGTCGAATGAAAAACTGTTTTTT | CASGGGLSNEKLFF
once | TRBJ1-6 | NA | TRBV19 | TGTGCCAGTAATCAGGGGATGGATTCACCCCTCCACTTT | CASNQGMDSPLHF
NA | TRBJ1-1 | TRBD1 | TRBV5-1 | TGCGCCAGCAGGACTCAGGGGGCGGACACTGAAGCTTTCTTT | CASRTQGADTEAFF
NA | TRBJ1-1 | NA | TRBV29-1 | TGCAGCGTTGTTGTCGGCGGGAACACTGAAGCTTTCTTT | CSVVVGGNTEAFF
NA | TRBJ1-4 | TRBD1 | TRBV5-6 | TGTGCCAGCAGCTTCTGGGACAGGTATAATGAAAAACTGTTTTTT | CASSFWDRYNEKLFF